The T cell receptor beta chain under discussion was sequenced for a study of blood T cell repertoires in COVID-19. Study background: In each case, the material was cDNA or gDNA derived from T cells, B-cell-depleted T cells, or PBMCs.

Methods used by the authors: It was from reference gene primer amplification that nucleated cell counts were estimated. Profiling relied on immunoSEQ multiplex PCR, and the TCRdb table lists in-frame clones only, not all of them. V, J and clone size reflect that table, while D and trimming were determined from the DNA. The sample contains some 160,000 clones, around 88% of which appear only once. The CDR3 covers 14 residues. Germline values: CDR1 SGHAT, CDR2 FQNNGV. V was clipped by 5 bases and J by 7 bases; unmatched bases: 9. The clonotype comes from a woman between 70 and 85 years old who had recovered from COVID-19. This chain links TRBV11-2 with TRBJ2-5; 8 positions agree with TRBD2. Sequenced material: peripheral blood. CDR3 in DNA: TGTGCCAGCAGCCCCCGGACTAGCTTGGGGACCCAGTACTTC. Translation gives CASSPRTSLGTQYF.